This TCR beta chain was captured by sequencing in a study of T cell changes during pregnancy in multiple sclerosis. TCRdb's copy holds only in-frame clones and misses some; the assay was immunoSEQ multiplex PCR. In the table there are around 57,000 clones, around 93% of which are singletons. This CDR3 region has 21 residues. V trimming: 0 bases; J trimming: 0 bases; junction bases outside the gene matches: 16. Germline values: CDR1 LGHNA, CDR2 YSLEER. This rearrangement joins TRBV4-3 to TRBJ2-1, with TRBD2 matching 8 bases. This specimen was CD4+ T cells from peripheral blood mononuclear cells, taken after pregnancy. The source is a female donor in good health, enrolled as a control in a pregnancy study. CDR3 region: CASSQELWTSFVSSSYNEQFF. Written as DNA, the CDR3 is TGCGCCAGCAGCCAAGAATTATGGACTAGCTTCGTGTCAAGCTCCTACAATGAGCAGTTCTTC.